The 20 T cell receptor beta chains reported below all come from one sample, sequenced in a study of OX40 agonist ivuxolimab in advanced cancers. The assay was immunoSEQ multiplex PCR, and TCRdb's table has in-frame clones only and misses some. The sample holds roughly 93,000 clones, roughly four fifths seen once. Sequencing was performed on CD4+ or CD8+ T cells sorted from blood, taken in a trial of the OX40 agonist ivuxolimab. The source of these receptors is an adult with an advanced solid tumor such as melanoma, head and neck, liver or kidney cancer.

This sequence joins TRBV9 and TRBJ2-7; 7 bases agree with TRBD2. Germline V gives CDR1 SGDLS, CDR2 YYNGEE. V gave up 4 bases and J gave up 2 bases; unmatched junction bases: 9. The CDR3 contains 15 residues. This CDR3 is CASSLGGTVTYEQYF. CDR3 coding DNA: TGTGCCAGCAGCCTGGGGGGGACGGTTACCTACGAGCAGTACTTC.

CDR3 sequence (DNA): TGTGCCAGCAGAGGGGACCGAGGTGAGCAGTTCTTC. This translates into CASRGDRGEQFF. This chain links TRBV7-9 with TRBJ2-1; D is perhaps TRBD1 or TRBD2 (5 bases each). Trimming shortened V by 6 bases and J by 9 bases, and 12 bases separated the two germline ends. Germline V gene lookup returns CDR1 SEHNR and CDR2 FQNEAQ (reference sequence). CDR3 length equals 12 residues.

The chain combines TRBV7-9 with TRBJ2-1; D may be TRBD1 (6 bases). Deletions cut 5 bases from V and 3 bases from J, with 14 bases between. This CDR3 is 15 amino acids long. The germline V gene has CDR1 SEHNR and CDR2 FQNEAQ (reference sequence). The CDR3 spells CASSPRDKDYNEQFF. The DNA of the CDR3 is TGTGCCAGCAGCCCAAGGGACAAAGACTACAATGAGCAGTTCTTC.

The CDR3 bases are TGCAGCGTACCTTCAGTTGCGGACAGGGGGTCCTACGGCTACACCTTC. Translated: CSVPSVADRGSYGYTF. The rearrangement joins TRBV29-1 to TRBJ1-2; 10 bases map to TRBD1. Unmatched junction bases numbered 18, after V lost 6 bases and J lost 8 bases. Germline V gene lookup returns CDR1 SQVTM and CDR2 ANQGSEA. This CDR3 is built from 16 residues.

The gene calls are TRBV4-2 and TRBJ1-6; D might be TRBD1 (5 bases). CDR1 LGHNA and CDR2 YNFKEQ come from the germline V gene. Trimming pared 2 bases from V and 11 bases from J, leaving 19 bases between. The CDR3 runs to 16 residues. Here the CDR3 reads CASSQTHWGLGPPLHF. For the CDR3, the DNA is TGTGCCAGCAGCCAAACTCATTGGGGGTTGGGGCCACCCCTCCACTTT.

The genes are TRBV11-2 and TRBJ2-5; a weak D match, TRBD2 (6 bases). The germline V and J ends were trimmed by 1 base and 2 bases, with 11 bases remaining between them. Germline values: CDR1 SGHAT, CDR2 FQNNGV. The CDR3 is 15 amino acids. CDR3 amino acids: CASSLGGDVQETQYF. The DNA for the CDR3 is TGTGCCAGCAGCTTAGGGGGGGACGTGCAAGAGACCCAGTACTTC. The full variable domain, completed using reference TRBV11-2 and TRBJ2-5, is EAGVAQSPRYKIIEKRQSVAFWCNPISGHATLYWYQQILGQGPKLLIQFQNNGVVDDSQLPKDRFSAERLKGVDSTLKIQPAKLEDSAVYLCASSLGGDVQETQYFGPGTRLLVL.

The V call is TRBV6-5, the J call TRBJ2-5; D is uncertain. The last part of the DNA fits TRBJ2-7 better; the J call may be wrong. The CDR3 contains 12 residues. Looked up from germline, CDR1 is MNHEY and CDR2 is SVGAGI. CDR3 in DNA: TGTGCCAGCGGCACGAGCTCCTACGAGCAGTACTTC. Translation: CASGTSSYEQYF.

The chain couples TRBV21-1 to TRBJ2-7; TRBD2, the table's D call, was not compared with the DNA. TRBV21-1 is flagged as a pseudogene. This CDR3 is 17 amino acids long. CDR3 amino acids: CASSKRGGGTGAYEQYF. CDR3 bases: TGTGCCAGCAGCAAAAGGGGAGGGGGAACCGGCGCCTACGAGCAGTACTTC.

The chain carries TRBV2 and TRBJ1-2; 9 bases agree with TRBD1. Germline trimming cut 6 bases from V and 8 bases from J; bases unmatched to any gene: 13. This CDR3 spans 15 amino acids. Per germline, CDR1 SNHLY and CDR2 FYNNEI. This CDR3 reads CASRLEVQGAKGYTF. The CDR3 region has the DNA TGTGCCAGCAGACTGGAAGTACAGGGGGCGAAAGGCTACACCTTC.

Written as DNA, the CDR3 is TGTGCCAGCAGCTCCCGGGACAGCCAAGAGACCCAGTACTTC. This sequence encodes CASSSRDSQETQYF. V and J are TRBV7-9 and TRBJ2-5; 7 positions match TRBD1. The ends lost 4 bases at V and 1 base at J; junction bases unmatched: 3. Germline assignment: CDR1 SEHNR and CDR2 FQNEAQ (reference sequence). The CDR3 totals 14 residues.

The chain employs TRBV29-1 and TRBJ1-2, with 9 bases fitting TRBD1. From germline, CDR1 is SQVTM and CDR2 ANQGSEA. The CDR3 length is 14 residues. V gave up 4 bases and J gave up 1 base; unmatched junction bases: 4. The CDR3 coding sequence is TGCAGCGTTGGTTCGGGACAGGGTAACTATGGCTACACCTTC. Translation: CSVGSGQGNYGYTF.

V gene TRBV9 combines with J gene TRBJ2-7, with TRBD2 matching over 8 bases. The ends lost 0 bases at V and 2 bases at J; junction bases unmatched: 7. Germline assignment: CDR1 SGDLS and CDR2 YYNGEE. The CDR3 is 16 residues long. The DNA of the CDR3 is TGTGCCAGCAGCGTAGCGGGAGGGGGGGCGACCTACGAGCAGTACTTC. Its protein is CASSVAGGGATYEQYF.

This clone was seen only once. J is TRBJ2-1 and V is TRBV5-6; D is perhaps TRBD2 (6 bases). Germline assignment: CDR1 SGHDT and CDR2 YYEEEE. The CDR3 runs to 17 residues. Trimming removed 0 bases at V and 4 bases at J, with 17 bases between. The CDR3 nucleotides are TGTGCCAGCAGCTTGGCTGGGGTAGCGGCGACTTACAATGAGCAGTTCTTC. It is translated as CASSLAGVAATYNEQFF.

This rearrangement joins TRBV2 to TRBJ2-5; tentative D call: TRBD2 (5 bases). This CDR3 is 16 amino acids long. Germline CDR1 reads SNHLY; CDR2 reads FYNNEI. The V end was cut by 0 bases, the J end by 5 bases, with 16 bases between. The CDR3 loop reads CASSEAAGRASETQYF. DNA for the CDR3: TGTGCCAGCAGTGAAGCTGCGGGTAGGGCTTCTGAGACCCAGTACTTC.

V is TRBV5-1 and J is TRBJ2-2; D gene ambiguous. This CDR3 is 17 amino acids long. V was clipped by 2 bases and J by 0 bases, with 14 bases between them. Germline loops: CDR1 SGHRS, CDR2 YFSETQ. The CDR3, as DNA: TGCGCCAGCAGCTTTGGCGGAAACCTCGCGAACACCGGGGAGCTGTTTTTT. This encodes CASSFGGNLANTGELFF. Complete variable domain (other parts from reference TRBV5-1 and TRBJ2-2): KAGVTQTPRYLIKTRGQQVTLSCSPISGHRSVSWYQQTPGQGLQFLFEYFSETQRNKGNFPGRFSGRQFSNSRSEMNVSTLELGDSALYLCASSFGGNLANTGELFFGEGSRLTVL.

The chain has TRBV30 and TRBJ1-5, with D uncertain. CDR3 length equals 12 residues. V was cut by 5 bases and J by 7 bases, with 12 bases left in between. Germline assignment: CDR1 GTSNPN and CDR2 SVGIG (reference sequence). This chain's CDR3 is CAWAPLKQPQHF. The CDR3 coding sequence is TGTGCCTGGGCCCCCCTCAAGCAGCCCCAGCATTTT.

The V gene is TRBV30, the J gene TRBJ1-5; D uncertain. Trimming shortened V by 2 bases and J by 0 bases, and 5 bases separated the two germline ends. The CDR3 consists of 13 residues. Germline V gives CDR1 GTSNPN, CDR2 SVGIG (reference sequence). CDR3: CAWSQASNQPQHF. The CDR3 region has the DNA TGTGCCTGGAGTCAAGCTAGCAATCAGCCCCAGCATTTT.

This chain uses TRBV19 with TRBJ2-1; 11 nucleotides match TRBD1. The length of the CDR3 is 14 residues. The V and J ends lost 7 bases and 6 bases, in that order; junction bases with no gene match: 5. The germline V gene has CDR1 LNHDA and CDR2 SQIVND (reference sequence). This CDR3 is CASIPGQGVNEQFF. CDR3 DNA sequence: TGTGCCAGTATACCGGGACAGGGGGTCAATGAGCAGTTCTTC.

The rearrangement joins TRBV28 to TRBJ2-5; TRBD1 aligns across 9 bases. J was trimmed by 4 bases and V by 10 bases; bases with no gene match: 7. The CDR3 is made up of 13 amino acids. CDR1 is MDHEN, CDR2 SYDVKM, per germline. The CDR3 loop is CATLTGGGETQYF. As DNA, the CDR3 is TGTGCCACCTTAACAGGGGGCGGAGAGACCCAGTACTTC.

Turning to this clone: The sample contains more than one DNA sequence encoding this CDR3. The V and J genes are TRBV4-3 and TRBJ2-2; no clear D. This CDR3 is 15 amino acids long. Deletions cut 1 base from V and 1 base from J, with 7 bases between. The germline gives CDR1 LGHNA, CDR2 YSLEER. The CDR3 protein is CASSQAHLNTGELFF. The CDR3 DNA follows: TGCGCCAGCAGCCAAGCCCACTTGAACACCGGGGAGCTGTTTTTT.